This T cell receptor beta chain was sequenced for a study of identifying expanded T cells in peripheral blood. Note on this clone: Its cognate antigen is unknown.

TCRdb keeps only in-frame clones here, not all; method: immunoSEQ multiplex PCR. Found here are 110,000 or so clones, roughly 90% of them singletons; the top ten hold around 8.3%. After removal of 7 bases from V and 4 bases from J, the junction contained 9 bases not matched to a gene. Germline V gives CDR1 SQVTM, CDR2 ANQGSEA. The CDR3 has 14 residues. Study-wide results and caveats: About 1.2 clones differed between technical replicates, versus about 15 and 19 over time. Across healthy donors, higher total template counts meant significantly greater roughly 2-week count variance.

No infections or other immune events were documented during collection. This receptor was identified in a person between 18 and 75 years old in good health. The chain couples TRBV29-1 to TRBJ2-3, with TRBD2 matching 9 bases. Sequenced: blood. The chain's CDR3 is CSARTAGGPDTQYF. The CDR3 nucleotides read TGCAGCGCCCGAACAGCGGGAGGACCAGATACGCAGTATTTT.